This passage covers 21 T cell receptor beta chains from one sample sequenced in a study of blood T cell repertoires in COVID-19. TCRdb's copy holds only in-frame clones and misses some; the assay was immunoSEQ multiplex PCR. Here the sample spans 150,000 to 200,000 clones, about 81% being singletons. Sequenced input: peripheral blood. The receptors were gathered from a man aged 30-40 years with active or convalescent COVID-19.

V gene TRBV7-3 combines with J gene TRBJ1-2; no clear D gene. Germline V gene data show CDR1 as SGHTA and CDR2 as FQGTGA. V lost 1 base and J lost 4, with 4 bases in between. The CDR3 runs 12 residues. CDR3 sequence: CASSLIRYGYTF. For the CDR3, the DNA is TGTGCCAGCAGCTTAATTCGCTATGGCTACACCTTC. Supplemented by reference TRBV7-3 and TRBJ1-2, the full variable domain reads GAGVSQTPSNKVTEKGKYVELRCDPISGHTALYWYRQSLGQGPEFLIYFQGTGAADDSGLPNDRFFAVRPEGSVSTLKIQRTERGDSAVYLCASSLIRYGYTFGSGTRLTVV.

V and J are TRBV28 and TRBJ1-2; unclear D gene. The V gene lost 6 bases and the J gene lost 0 bases, with 14 bases spanning the gap. CDR1 is MDHEN, CDR2 SYDVKM, per germline. The CDR3 consists of 15 residues. The DNA for the CDR3 is TGTGCCAGCAGCCCCCGTCAGGATCCTAACTATGGCTACACCTTC. Amino acids: CASSPRQDPNYGYTF.

The chain is built from TRBV11-3 and TRBJ2-1; perhaps TRBD2 as D (6 bases). In germline, CDR1 is SGHNT, CDR2 YENEEA. The CDR3 runs 14 residues. The V end was cut by 1 base, the J end by 5 bases, with 9 bases between. CDR3 protein: CASSLVRRDNEQFF. In DNA, the CDR3 is TGTGCCAGCAGCTTAGTGCGGAGGGACAATGAGCAGTTCTTC.

The J gene is TRBJ1-1, the V gene TRBV5-6, with D possibly matching TRBD1 (5 bases). CDR3 length: 14 residues. Germline V gives CDR1 SGHDT, CDR2 YYEEEE. V was pared by 0 bases and J by 1 base, with 7 bases between. The CDR3 loop is CASSLGDRNTEAFF. CDR3 DNA: TGTGCCAGCAGCTTGGGCGACAGGAACACTGAAGCTTTCTTT.

A single count supports this clone. The chain combines TRBV19 with TRBJ2-2, with D tentatively TRBD1 (5 bases). Germline CDR1 LNHDA, CDR2 SQIVND (reference sequence). The CDR3 consists of 14 residues. The V end lost 10 bases, the J end lost 7 bases, and 19 bases lay between the germline ends. This CDR3 reads CATRRQGGGGELFF. The CDR3 bases are TGTGCCACCCGGCGGCAGGGTGGCGGCGGGGAGCTGTTTTTT.

This sequence joins TRBV5-1 and TRBJ1-2; the D is unclear. The CDR3 length is 14 residues. CDR1 and CDR2 from the germline V gene are SGHRS and YFSETQ. V was cut by 3 bases and J by 0 bases, with 9 bases left in between. The CDR3 region is CASSYSTANYGYTF. The CDR3 DNA is TGCGCCAGCAGCTATTCAACAGCTAACTATGGCTACACCTTC.

This clone was counted once. The rearrangement links TRBV2 to TRBJ2-7; possible D gene TRBD2, 6 bases. The CDR3 covers 15 residues. Germline V gene sequence: CDR1 SNHLY, CDR2 FYNNEI. Between the trimmed V and J ends, which lost 3 bases and 0 bases, there was a span of 12 bases. Written as DNA, the CDR3 is TGTGCCAGCAGTGAGCGGGCGGGGAGCTCCTACGAGCAGTACTTC. It codes for CASSERAGSSYEQYF.

The chain links TRBV28 to TRBJ1-1; no firm D call. The CDR3 has 14 amino acids. V gave up 3 bases and J gave up 0 bases, with 8 bases separating them. Germline CDR1 is MDHEN and CDR2 is SYDVKM. CDR3 amino acids: CASSFVGMNTEAFF. DNA for the CDR3: TGTGCCAGCAGTTTTGTGGGCATGAACACTGAAGCTTTCTTT.

The rearrangement uses TRBV7-2 and TRBJ1-1; TRBD1 matches at 12 bases. Looked up from germline, CDR1 is SGHTA and CDR2 is FQGNSA. Germline trimming cut 5 bases from V and 2 bases from J; bases unmatched to any gene: 6. The CDR3 spans 16 residues. DNA of the CDR3: TGTGCCAGCAGCCCTCGGGACAGGGGGCTTAACACTGAAGCTTTCTTT. Its protein is CASSPRDRGLNTEAFF. The full variable domain, with the rest looked up from reference TRBV7-2 and TRBJ1-1, is GAGVSQSPSNKVTEKGKDVELRCDPISGHTALYWYRQSLGQGLEFLIYFQGNSAPDKSGLPSDRFSAERTGGSVSTLTIQRTQQEDSAVYLCASSPRDRGLNTEAFFGQGTRLTVV.

The chain links TRBV6-2 or TRBV6-3 to TRBJ2-1; 7 bases line up with TRBD2. The J segment lost 6 bases and the V segment lost 7 bases, leaving 21 bases of the junction unmatched. The CDR3 covers 18 residues. The germline V gene encodes CDR1 MNHEY and CDR2 SVGEGT. The CDR3 loop is CASTPPTWASGRPNEQFF. As DNA, the CDR3 is TGTGCCAGCACCCCCCCGACGTGGGCTAGCGGACGACCCAATGAGCAGTTCTTC.

The genes are TRBV7-9 and TRBJ1-3; perhaps TRBD1 as D (6 bases). CDR1 and CDR2 from the germline V gene are SEHNR and FQNEAQ (reference sequence). The length of the CDR3 is 15 residues. The V end was cut by 5 bases, the J end by 2 bases, with 13 bases between. The CDR3 sequence: CASSPPQGAGNTIYF. The CDR3 DNA reads TGTGCCAGCAGCCCCCCACAGGGAGCTGGAAACACCATATATTTT.

The rearrangement joins TRBV5-4 to TRBJ2-7, with 8 positions matching TRBD1. The CDR3 has 14 residues. CDR1 is SGHNT and CDR2 is YYREEE in the germline V gene (reference sequence). V was clipped by 0 bases and J by 5 bases; unmatched bases: 4. The CDR3 DNA follows: TGTGCCAGCAGCTTGGGTCCAGGGGGCAACGAGCAGTACTTC. Amino acids: CASSLGPGGNEQYF.

This sequence joins TRBV19 and TRBJ1-2; 12 nucleotides agree with TRBD1. The J segment lost 7 bases and the V segment lost 3 bases, leaving 6 bases of the junction unmatched. Germline-derived CDR1 and CDR2 are LNHDA and SQIVND (reference sequence). The CDR3 sequence is 15 residues long. The CDR3 spells CASSISRDRGPGYTF. CDR3 DNA sequence: TGTGCCAGTAGTATCTCCCGGGACAGGGGGCCTGGCTACACCTTC.

This rearrangement joins TRBV3-1 (or the pseudogene TRBV3-2) to TRBJ1-2, with 9 bases that match TRBD1. V was pared by 6 bases and J by 3 bases, with 8 bases of the junction left unmatched. This CDR3 region has 15 residues. Looked up from germline, CDR1 is LGHDT and CDR2 is YNNKEL (reference sequence). CDR3 in amino acids: CASRPNRGRDYGYTF. The CDR3 region has the DNA TGTGCCAGCAGGCCGAACAGGGGGCGCGACTATGGCTACACCTTC.

V gene TRBV9 combines with J gene TRBJ1-2, with D possibly matching TRBD1 (6 bases). The V gene lost 3 bases and the J gene lost 0 bases, with 15 bases spanning the gap. CDR1 and CDR2 from the germline V gene are SGDLS and YYNGEE. This CDR3 is built from 16 residues. The chain's CDR3 is CASSGTEIRPNYGYTF. The CDR3 DNA follows: TGTGCCAGCAGCGGGACAGAAATTAGGCCTAACTATGGCTACACCTTC. The whole variable domain, filled in from reference TRBV9 and TRBJ1-2, reads DSGVTQTPKHLITATGQRVTLRCSPRSGDLSVYWYQQSLDQGLQFLIQYYNGEERAKGNILERFSAQQFPDLHSELNLSSLELGDSALYFCASSGTEIRPNYGYTFGSGTRLTVV.

V is TRBV12-3 or TRBV12-4 and J is TRBJ1-2; possible D gene TRBD1, 6 bases. Trimming took 6 bases from V and 8 from J, leaving 13 bases between them. CDR3 length: 12 residues. The CDR3 reads CASSAGGLGYTF. CDR3 nucleotides: TGTGCCAGCAGCGCCGGGGGGCTCGGCTACACCTTC.

J is TRBJ2-2 and V is TRBV29-1; 8 bases are shared with TRBD2. Unmatched junction bases numbered 12, after V lost 6 bases and J lost 3 bases. The CDR3 loop spans 16 amino acids. Per the germline V gene, CDR1 is SQVTM and CDR2 is ANQGSEA. Written as DNA, the CDR3 is TGCAGCGTAGTCTTCGTGGAGCGGGAGTACACCGGGGAGCTGTTTTTT. Translation gives CSVVFVEREYTGELFF.

The rearrangement joins TRBV5-1 to TRBJ2-4, with 8 bases that match TRBD1. J was trimmed by 6 bases and V by 4 bases; bases with no gene match: 9. Germline CDR1 reads SGHRS; CDR2 reads YFSETQ. The CDR3 extends over 15 amino acids. The CDR3, as DNA: TGCGCCAGCAGCCCGTCCGCAGGGGGCAGAAACATTCAGTACTTC. Its translation is CASSPSAGGRNIQYF. The full variable domain, rest sourced from reference TRBV5-1 and TRBJ2-4, is KAGVTQTPRYLIKTRGQQVTLSCSPISGHRSVSWYQQTPGQGLQFLFEYFSETQRNKGNFPGRFSGRQFSNSRSEMNVSTLELGDSALYLCASSPSAGGRNIQYFGAGTRLSVL.

This clone was observed a single time. The rearrangement uses TRBV27 and TRBJ2-7; possibly TRBD2 for D (6 bases). CDR1 MNHEY and CDR2 SMNVEV come from the germline V gene (reference sequence). The CDR3 totals 16 residues. V was pared by 0 bases and J by 4 bases, with 16 bases between. CDR3: CASSLSGRGTVYEQYV. CDR3 DNA sequence: TGTGCCAGCAGTTTATCGGGTCGGGGGACGGTATACGAGCAGTACGTC.

The genes are TRBV7-2 and TRBJ2-1; D might be TRBD2 (7 bases). Per the germline V gene, CDR1 is SGHTA and CDR2 is FQGNSA. With 0 bases removed from V and 2 bases from J, the gap between germline ends came to 8 bases. The CDR3 totals 15 residues. The CDR3 spells CASSLAGGPYNEQFF. CDR3 DNA: TGTGCCAGCAGCTTAGCGGGGGGGCCCTACAATGAGCAGTTCTTC.

The J gene is TRBJ2-7, the V gene TRBV10-3; 13 bases are a match to TRBD2. The CDR3 runs to 14 residues. Germline values: CDR1 ENHRY, CDR2 SYGVKD. The V gene end was trimmed by 10 bases and the J gene end by 7 bases; junction bases not matched to a gene: 10. The CDR3 here is CATAGTSGAREQYF. For the CDR3, the DNA is TGTGCCACCGCCGGGACTAGCGGGGCACGGGAGCAGTACTTC.